The present TCR beta chain was sequenced within a study of identical twins. TCRdb independently ran MiXCR on the 5' RACE reads; one entry per CDR3 protein. In the table there are approximately 630,000 distinct CDR3 sequences, under 8.5% of which are singletons. This sample was also put to use in a study of yellow fever vaccine responses in identical twins.

Sequencing was done on a sample of PBMCs. The source of this sequence is a woman under 30 in good health.

CDR3 nucleotides: TGTGCCAGCACCGCATACTCTGGAAACACCATATATTTT. Its translation: CASTAYSGNTIYF. This chain links TRBV7-9 with TRBJ1-3; D is uncertain. Trimming pared 7 bases from V and 0 bases from J, leaving 7 bases between. The CDR3 is made up of 13 amino acids. Germline V gene lookup returns CDR1 SEHNR and CDR2 FQNEAQ (reference sequence).